These 15 T cell receptor beta chains originate from one sample sequenced in a study of T cell responses to AZD1222 COVID-19 vaccine. The method was immunoSEQ multiplex PCR; TCRdb's version includes in-frame clones alone and lacks a portion of them. The table records about 56,000 clones, approximately 85% of them present only once. The sequenced sample was peripheral blood, obtained on day 0 of AZD1222 vaccination. The receptors were gathered from an adult in good health.

The chain uses TRBV10-3 and TRBJ1-6; D remains unclear. The V gene lost 2 bases and the J gene lost 4 bases, with 12 bases spanning the gap. The germline gives CDR1 ENHRY, CDR2 SYGVKD. This CDR3 contains 16 residues. The CDR3 spells CAISERGTYYNSPLHF. In DNA, the CDR3 is TGTGCCATCAGTGAGCGGGGTACCTATTATAATTCACCCCTCCACTTT.

The rearrangement links TRBV19 to TRBJ1-5; TRBD1 matches at 7 bases. This CDR3 has 14 amino acids. Per the germline V gene, CDR1 is LNHDA and CDR2 is SQIVND (reference sequence). V gave up 4 bases and J gave up 6 bases; unmatched junction bases: 6. DNA of the CDR3: TGTGCCAGTAGTAGATCACAGGGGCCTCAGCCCCAGCATTTT. Its protein product is CASSRSQGPQPQHF.

The sample holds one count of this clone. The V call is TRBV7-9, the J call TRBJ2-6; D is ambiguous. V lost 5 bases to trimming and J lost 1 base, with 9 bases between them. This CDR3 region has 15 residues. Germline V CDR1 and CDR2: SEHNR, FQNEAQ (reference sequence). The CDR3 DNA is TGTGCCAGCAGCCCCCGTGGGTCTGGGGCCAACGTCCTGACTTTC. Translation: CASSPRGSGANVLTF.

The chain couples TRBV27 to TRBJ1-1; D remains ambiguous. The CDR3 is made up of 13 amino acids. Germline V gene lookup returns CDR1 MNHEY and CDR2 SMNVEV (reference sequence). The V and J ends lost 2 bases and 4 bases respectively, with 8 bases between them. This CDR3 is CASSLGKGTEAFF. DNA for the CDR3: TGTGCCAGCAGTTTAGGTAAGGGCACTGAAGCTTTCTTT.

This clone occurred once. The V call is TRBV5-4, the J call TRBJ1-6; D is ambiguous. With 3 bases removed from V and 8 bases from J, the gap between germline ends came to 18 bases. CDR1 is SGHNT and CDR2 is YYREEE in the germline V gene (reference sequence). The CDR3 consists of 16 residues. The CDR3 DNA is TGTGCCAGCAGCTGGGATTCGAGGGCGATAGATTCACCCCTCCACTTT. As protein: CASSWDSRAIDSPLHF.

V is TRBV2 and J is TRBJ1-6; no clear D gene. The germline V gene has CDR1 SNHLY and CDR2 FYNNEI. The V end lost 7 bases, the J end lost 7 bases, and 14 bases lay between the germline ends. The CDR3 is 14 residues long. CDR3 bases: TGTGCCAGCACGGAGATAGCGGTAAATTCACCCCTCCACTTT. It translates to CASTEIAVNSPLHF.

The chain uses TRBV2 and TRBJ2-7; unclear D gene. V was trimmed by 7 bases and J by 6 bases, leaving 22 bases between them. Per the germline V gene, CDR1 is SNHLY and CDR2 is FYNNEI. There are 15 residues in the CDR3. The CDR3 coding sequence is TGTGCCAGCACCGAGAGACAAACAGAGCTAGGCGAGCAGTACTTC. This codes for CASTERQTELGEQYF.

This clone was observed once. The rearrangement uses TRBV28 and TRBJ1-6, with D unclear. Germline lookup yields CDR1 MDHEN and CDR2 SYDVKM. Trimming took 7 bases from V and 9 from J, leaving 13 bases between them. The CDR3 has 13 residues. This CDR3 is CASNIAVFSPLHF. CDR3 bases: TGTGCCAGCAACATCGCAGTCTTTTCACCCCTCCACTTT.

J is TRBJ1-4 and V is TRBV11-2; D not certain. The CDR3 has 15 residues. Per germline, CDR1 SGHAT and CDR2 FQNNGV. V lost 4 bases and J lost 1, with 10 bases in between. The CDR3 region is CASSSRGGTNEKLFF. The CDR3 nucleotides read TGTGCCAGCAGCTCCCGGGGTGGAACTAATGAAAAACTGTTTTTT.

The chain recombines TRBV6-4 with TRBJ1-2; weak D call: TRBD1 (5 bases). The CDR3 runs 13 residues. CDR1 MRHNA and CDR2 SNTAGT come from the germline V gene. The V end lost 0 bases, the J end lost 6 bases, and 8 bases lay between the germline ends. This CDR3 is CASSDSRGHGYTF. CDR3 nucleotides: TGTGCCAGCAGTGACTCAAGGGGACATGGCTACACCTTC.

The chain couples TRBV9 to TRBJ1-2; possibly TRBD1 for D (5 bases). Germline lookup yields CDR1 SGDLS and CDR2 YYNGEE. The CDR3 length is 14 residues. V shed 4 bases and J shed 7 bases, with 17 bases lying between them. The CDR3 sequence is CASSLTGEGFGYTF. CDR3 sequence (DNA): TGTGCCAGCAGCCTAACTGGGGAGGGGTTTGGCTACACCTTC.

The rearrangement joins TRBV5-5 to TRBJ1-1, with D possibly TRBD1 on 5 matching bases. The CDR3 extends over 16 amino acids. Germline V gene lookup returns CDR1 SGHKS and CDR2 YYEKEE (reference sequence). V lost 4 bases to trimming and J lost 1 base, with 17 bases between them. This CDR3 is CASSPIGGRWNTEAFF. CDR3 bases: TGTGCCAGCAGCCCAATCGGGGGGAGGTGGAACACTGAAGCTTTCTTT.

The chain carries TRBV28 and TRBJ1-1; no firm D call. The germline V and J ends were trimmed by 6 bases and 5 bases, with 10 bases remaining between them. Germline assignment: CDR1 MDHEN and CDR2 SYDVKM. The CDR3 consists of 12 residues. The CDR3 is CASRPTPTEAFF. DNA of the CDR3: TGTGCCAGCAGACCCACTCCTACTGAAGCTTTCTTT.

The chain links TRBV7-2 to TRBJ2-4, with 10 nucleotides matching TRBD2. With V trimmed by 1 base and J by 5 bases, 2 bases remained unmatched. Germline-derived CDR1 and CDR2 are SGHTA and FQGNSA. This CDR3 has 15 amino acids. The CDR3 sequence is CASSLDGLAENIQYF. The DNA of the CDR3 is TGTGCCAGCAGCTTAGACGGACTAGCGGAAAACATTCAGTACTTC.

The chain links TRBV28 to TRBJ2-5; D not resolved. Germline V gene lookup returns CDR1 MDHEN and CDR2 SYDVKM. Trimming pared 4 bases from V and 0 bases from J, leaving 21 bases between. CDR3 length: 18 amino acids. In DNA, the CDR3 is TGTGCCAGCAGTTCATTCAGCGCCGTCCAAGGGTACCAAGAGACCCAGTACTTC. Protein: CASSSFSAVQGYQETQYF. The full variable domain, in which reference TRBV28 and TRBJ2-5 provide the parts outside the CDR3, is DVKVTQSSRYLVKRTGEKVFLECVQDMDHENMFWYRQDPGLGLRLIYFSYDVKMKEKGDIPEGYSVSREKKERFSLILESASTNQTSMYLCASSSFSAVQGYQETQYFGPGTRLLVL.